This T cell receptor (beta chain) was profiled in a study of cytomegalovirus exposure and HLA in healthy donors. Germline lookup yields CDR1 GTSNPN and CDR2 SVGIG (reference sequence). V dropped 1 base and J dropped 5 bases, with 4 bases sitting between them. The length of the CDR3 is 11 residues. Comment on this clone: Other DNA sequences in the same sample also yield this CDR3.

Use of 60 Vbeta and 13 Jbeta primers characterized the PCR. The method was immunoSEQ multiplex PCR; TCRdb's version includes in-frame clones alone and lacks a portion of them. Here the sample table reports about 200,000 clones. This chain uses TRBV30 with TRBJ2-3; D not resolved. This sequence was found in a man aged 25 to 45 in good health and CMV-seronegative. Sequencing input: PBMCs. Written as DNA, the CDR3 is TGTGCCTGGAGTGGCGGAGATACGCAGTATTTT. Translated, it gives CAWSGGDTQYF.